The subject of this entry is one TCR beta chain. Its cognate antigen is unknown. The data originate from a study of cytomegalovirus exposure and HLA in healthy donors. Study-level findings and limits: Productive status was seen about 90% or about 30% of the time for most TCR beta V segments in an earlier analysis.

In the PCR, 60 Vbeta and 13 Jbeta primers were used. Assay used: immunoSEQ multiplex PCR; TCRdb lists only in-frame clones, some missing. The sample has 100,000 to 150,000 clones, around four fifths seen once; the top ten hold about 3.7%. The sequenced material came from PBMCs. This TCR was sampled from a woman aged 40 to 49 in good health and CMV-seropositive.

CDR3 nucleotide sequence: TGTGCCAGCAGCTTGGACAGGGACGAGCAGTACTTC. Residues: CASSLDRDEQYF. The chain joins TRBV5-4 to TRBJ2-7, with TRBD1 as a possible D gene (6 bases). This CDR3 spans 12 amino acids. V was trimmed by 0 bases and J by 5 bases, leaving 6 bases between them. Germline V gene lookup returns CDR1 SGHNT and CDR2 YYREEE (reference sequence).